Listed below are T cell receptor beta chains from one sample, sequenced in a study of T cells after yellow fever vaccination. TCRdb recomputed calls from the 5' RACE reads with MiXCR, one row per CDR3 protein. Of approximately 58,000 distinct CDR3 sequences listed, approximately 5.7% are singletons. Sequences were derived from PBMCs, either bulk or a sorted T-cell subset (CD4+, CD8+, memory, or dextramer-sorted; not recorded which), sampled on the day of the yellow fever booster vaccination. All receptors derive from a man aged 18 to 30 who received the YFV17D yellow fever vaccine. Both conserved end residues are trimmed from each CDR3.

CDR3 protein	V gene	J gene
ASTRLRGRGYTEAF	TRBV7-2	TRBJ1-1
ASSLSKYGGQVEKLF	TRBV27	TRBJ1-4
ASSQDRGSPQETQY	TRBV4-2	TRBJ2-5
ASIPGGAAYGYT	TRBV6-6	TRBJ1-2
ASREGKGSNQPQH	TRBV4-1	TRBJ1-5
ASSPSSGGASEAF	TRBV7-2	TRBJ1-1
ASSQEGLAGRHTQY	TRBV4-2	TRBJ2-3
ASSQVIGNIQY	TRBV4-3	TRBJ2-4
ASSRGAPKPRPGELF	TRBV4-1	TRBJ2-2
ASSAGWAFNEQF	TRBV11-3	TRBJ2-1
ASSLGATGTNTGELF	TRBV7-9	TRBJ2-2
ASSQYRATPAEAF	TRBV4-3	TRBJ1-1
ASSPWGGGAGYEQF	TRBV5-1	TRBJ2-1
ASSQDFRDSYSPLH	TRBV4-1	TRBJ1-6
AISDPTGGYEQY	TRBV10-3	TRBJ2-7
ASSAEAGNQPQH	TRBV9	TRBJ1-5
AWSAIGAADTQY	TRBV30	TRBJ2-3
ASSVGQGRSGNTIY	TRBV9	TRBJ1-3
ASSPPGAGYNEQF	TRBV4-1	TRBJ2-1
ASRDGRKAF	TRBV27	TRBJ1-1
ASSQEGKGSETQY	TRBV4-1	TRBJ2-5
ASSLATGGDEKLF	TRBV7-9	TRBJ1-4
ASSREEAIGELF	TRBV7-9	TRBJ2-2
ASSRGRGQGAYGGELF	TRBV7-2	TRBJ2-2
ASSQVGGKEAF	TRBV4-1	TRBJ1-1
ASQPGLNTGELF	TRBV6-5	TRBJ2-2
ASSPGEGFQPQH	TRBV2	TRBJ1-5
ASTRRGAVMEQF	TRBV6-2/TRBV6-3	TRBJ2-1
ASRWDSTDTQY	TRBV5-1	TRBJ2-3
ASSLTPMNTEAF	TRBV7-9	TRBJ1-1
ASRDKSLAGGETQY	TRBV5-1	TRBJ2-5
ASSLTRAAPDTQY	TRBV7-3	TRBJ2-3
SVVPPGVTLNQETQY	TRBV29-1	TRBJ2-5
ASLGLAVNTGELF	TRBV19	TRBJ2-2
ASSPGPSQETQY	TRBV7-6	TRBJ2-5
ASSLSGDYNEQF	TRBV27	TRBJ2-1
ASSAGWGEVYEQY	TRBV7-9	TRBJ2-7
ASSSHRGTNEQF	TRBV5-1	TRBJ2-1
ASSEAGLHELAGTDTQY	TRBV2	TRBJ2-3
ASSQALFIHEQY	TRBV4-3	TRBJ2-7
ASSVGGGTGELF	TRBV9	TRBJ2-2
ASSPTAGNTEAF	TRBV4-1	TRBJ1-1
ASSYSFRVSGANVLT	TRBV6-2/TRBV6-3	TRBJ2-6